This T cell receptor (beta chain) emerged from a study of blood T cells in healthy people across ages. Looking at the study overall: Template-switching capture recovered about one barcoded beta molecule per two T cells.

CDR1 SEHNR and CDR2 FQNEAQ come from the germline V gene (reference sequence). The CDR3 length is 14 residues. Trimming removed 3 bases at V and 8 bases at J, with 14 bases between. Study-level points and caveats: The percentage of naive T cells correlated strongly with TCR beta diversity. Unsorted PBMC material precluded a definitive naive versus antigen-experienced comparison.

This clonotype was detected only a few times. Its antigen remains unidentified. With a J-beta primer mix and a sample-barcoded 5' primer, a second PCR ran about 6 to 11 cycles. A tag from a template-switch adaptor with 12 random nucleotides marked each cDNA molecule. Via MiXCR, TCRdb re-called the 5' RACE reads, giving one row per CDR3 protein. The sample yields some 700,000 distinct CDR3 sequences, roughly 47% seen once. This chain connects TRBV7-9 to TRBJ2-1; no reliable D call. The clonotype originates from a woman aged 60 to 75 in good health. Source material: blood. The CDR3 loop reads CASSFSRRQYEQFF. The CDR3 DNA follows: TGTGCCAGCAGCTTTTCTCGTAGGCAGTATGAGCAGTTCTTC.